Presented here are 6 T cell receptor beta chains from one specimen sequenced in a study of T cells in Graves' hyperthyroidism and ophthalmopathy. It was RNA transcripts that yielded the amplified TCR beta CDR3 regions. The primer set for the first-round RT-PCR of the TCR CDR3 was HTBI. One entry per CDR3 protein results from TCRdb running MiXCR on the multiplex PCR reads. The top ten hold more than 20% of the sample, which has a few hundred thousand distinct CDR3 sequences, approximately 15% seen once. Sequences were obtained from blood. The receptors shown here come from a man aged 25 to 45 with Graves' hyperthyroidism that later progressed to Graves' ophthalmopathy.

This clonotype was observed at least ten times. A much bigger clone sits one base away, suggesting this may be a read error. The CDR3 spells CASSLFGANVLTF. CDR3 in DNA: TGTGCCAGCAGCTTATTTGGGGCCAACGTCCTGACTTTC. The chain is built from TRBV7-8 and TRBJ2-6; D not certain. Germline assignment: CDR1 SGHVS and CDR2 FQNEAQ. This CDR3 has 13 amino acids. V lost 2 bases, J lost 3 bases, and 2 bases lay in between.

This clonotype was picked up a small number of times. The chain uses TRBV6-1 and TRBJ2-2; a weak D match, TRBD1 (6 bases). The CDR3 is made up of 14 amino acids. Trimming shortened V by 6 bases and J by 4 bases, and 12 bases separated the two germline ends. Per germline, CDR1 MNHNS and CDR2 SASEGT. The CDR3 reads CASRTGSGTGELFF. The CDR3 nucleotides read TGTGCCAGCAGAACAGGGAGCGGCACCGGGGAGCTGTTTTTT.

This clonotype was observed at least ten times. The chain links TRBV3-1 to TRBJ2-5; weak D call: TRBD1 (6 bases). This CDR3 has 14 residues. The germline V gene encodes CDR1 LGHDT and CDR2 YNNKEL (reference sequence). V lost 4 bases and J lost 3, with 12 bases in between. This chain's CDR3 is CASSPSTGEETQYF. The CDR3 DNA sequence: TGTGCCAGCAGCCCTTCGACAGGCGAAGAGACCCAGTACTTC.

Details on this clonotype: This could be a read error, since a much larger clone is one nucleotide away. The chain is built from TRBV7-7 and TRBJ2-3; TRBD1 aligns across 9 bases. This CDR3 is 14 amino acids long. Germline-derived CDR1 and CDR2 are SSHAT and FNYEAQ (reference sequence). DNA for the CDR3: TGTGCTAGCGGCCGTGGACAGGGGACAGATACGCAGTATTTT. It codes for CASGRGQGTDTQYF.

The V call is TRBV29-1, the J call TRBJ2-6, with D possibly matching TRBD2 (7 bases). The CDR3 spans 18 residues. Germline CDR1 reads SQVTM; CDR2 reads ANQGSEA. Between the trimmed V and J ends, which lost 0 bases and 4 bases, there was a span of 19 bases. As DNA, the CDR3 is TGCAGCGTTGAAGATCTTCGAGGGGGGGACGCGGGGGCCAACGTCCTGACTTTC. Translating gives CSVEDLRGGDAGANVLTF.

This clonotype has ten or more counts. J is TRBJ2-1 and V is TRBV6-1; TRBD1 agrees at 7 bases. Germline V gene sequence: CDR1 MNHNS, CDR2 SASEGT. The CDR3 length is 15 residues. V dropped 4 bases and J dropped 13; count of bases not matched to a gene: 16. CDR3 sequence: CASSASKTGNRLQFF. The CDR3 nucleotides read TGTGCCAGCAGTGCCTCGAAGACAGGGAACCGTCTCCAGTTCTTC.